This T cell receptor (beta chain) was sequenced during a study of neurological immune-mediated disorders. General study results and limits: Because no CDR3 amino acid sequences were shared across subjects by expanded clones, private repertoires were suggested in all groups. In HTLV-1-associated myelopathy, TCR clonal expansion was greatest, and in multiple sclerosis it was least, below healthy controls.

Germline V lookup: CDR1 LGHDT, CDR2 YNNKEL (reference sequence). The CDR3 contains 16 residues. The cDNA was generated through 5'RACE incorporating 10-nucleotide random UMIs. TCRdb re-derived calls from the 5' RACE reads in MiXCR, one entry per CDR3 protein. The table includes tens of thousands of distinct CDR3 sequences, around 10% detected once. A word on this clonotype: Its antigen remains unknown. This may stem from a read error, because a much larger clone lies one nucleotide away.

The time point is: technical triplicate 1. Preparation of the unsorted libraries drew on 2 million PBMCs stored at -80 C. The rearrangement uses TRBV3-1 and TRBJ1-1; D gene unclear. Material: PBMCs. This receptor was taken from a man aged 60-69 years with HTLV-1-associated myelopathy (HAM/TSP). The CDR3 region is CASSQVRSLSGTEACF. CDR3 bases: TGTGCCAGCAGCCAAGTAAGGTCACTAAGCGGAACTGAAGCTTGCTTT.